This T cell receptor (beta chain) was identified in a study of blood T cell repertoires in COVID-19. Whole-study context: Italy, Spain and the United States were the sources of the convalescent and acute COVID-19 samples. T cells, B-cell-depleted T cells, or PBMCs provided the cDNA or gDNA that served as material.

Germline V gives CDR1 LNHDA, CDR2 SQIVND (reference sequence). The ends were cut back, 7 bases at V and 0 bases at J, with 16 bases in the middle. This CDR3 contains 16 residues. In the study's own analysis: Researchers report that nucleated cell counts were estimated from reference gene primer amplification. The protocol was immunoSEQ multiplex PCR, while the TCRdb copy is restricted to in-frame clones and leaves out a portion. V and J calls and clone size come straight from that table; D and trimming were deduced from the DNA. The sample yields approximately 200,000 clones, roughly 86% seen once. Sequencing was done on a sample of peripheral blood. V and J are TRBV19 and TRBJ1-5; TRBD1 might be the D (6 bases). The TCR comes from a woman aged 25 to 39 with active or convalescent COVID-19. CDR3: CASTLGGDYSNQPQHF. The CDR3 DNA is TGTGCCAGTACTCTAGGGGGAGATTATAGCAATCAGCCCCAGCATTTT. The full variable domain, with the rest looked up from reference TRBV19 and TRBJ1-5, is DGGITQSPKYLFRKEGQNVTLSCEQNLNHDAMYWYRQDPGQGLRLIYYSQIVNDFQKGDIAEGYSVSREKKESFPLTVTSAQKNPTAFYLCASTLGGDYSNQPQHFGDGTRLSIL.